This T cell receptor beta chain was sequenced during a study of blood T cell repertoires in COVID-19. This CDR3 has 17 residues. The germline V gene has CDR1 SGHRS and CDR2 YFSETQ. V lost 4 bases to trimming and J lost 8 bases; unmatched junction nucleotides: 15. The table came from immunoSEQ multiplex PCR; TCRdb's copy has only in-frame clones and leaves some out. The repertoire has more than 350,000 clones, about 83% of them found once; the top ten carry about 9.4%. Those who participated ranged in age from about 18 to 89 years and resided in some 24 US areas. Participants' own reports of clinical history determined their cohort assignment.

This sequence joins TRBV5-1 and TRBJ1-4, with 9 positions matching TRBD1. This clonotype was sampled from a woman between 45 and 65 years old who had recovered from COVID-19. Sequenced input: PBMCs or T cells enriched from blood (not recorded which). The CDR3 sequence is CASSPGQGFLIDEKLFF. In DNA, the CDR3 is TGCGCCAGCAGCCCGGGACAGGGATTTCTTATCGACGAAAAACTGTTTTTT.